This entry concerns a single T cell receptor (beta chain). The antigen is unknown. The data stem from a study of T cell responses to AZD1222 COVID-19 vaccine. Overall study findings and caveats: Spike-specific TCR breadth and depth were elevated following two AZD1222 doses. Only five or six people who got AZD1222 tested seropositive at baseline.

The CDR3 loop spans 16 amino acids. Germline V gives CDR1 KGHSH, CDR2 LQKENI. V shed 3 bases and J 1 base; nucleotides not matched to a gene: 6. Profiling relied on immunoSEQ multiplex PCR, and the TCRdb table lists in-frame clones only, not all of them. The sample shows 150,000 or so clones, 80% to 95% of them seen only once. The sample here was peripheral blood, taken 28 days after the second AZD1222 dose. The TCR originated in an adult who received the AZD1222 COVID-19 vaccine. The chain is built from TRBV18 and TRBJ2-1; 7 nucleotides line up with TRBD2. The CDR3 protein is CASSPTTGGSYNEQFF. The CDR3 DNA reads as TGTGCCAGCTCACCCACGACCGGGGGGTCCTACAATGAGCAGTTCTTC.